Below, one T cell receptor (beta chain) is given with its context. The sample originates from a study of blood T cell repertoires in COVID-19. J gave up 9 bases and V 2 bases, and 6 bases lay outside the gene matches. The CDR3 covers 15 residues. CDR1 and CDR2 from the germline V gene are KGHSH and LQKENI. Per the study methods: Amplification of reference gene primers was used by the study to estimate nucleated cell counts. Clones were sequenced by immunoSEQ multiplex PCR, and TCRdb holds only the in-frame ones, with some missing. V and J calls and clone size are copied from that table; D and trimming were computed from the DNA. The sample gives 200,000 to 300,000 clones, about nine tenths of which show up once; around 0.83% is in the top ten.

Input material: peripheral blood. The receptor was isolated from a man under 40 with COVID-19, enrolled during active disease. The genes are TRBV18 and TRBJ1-6; the match to TRBD1 covers 8 bases. The CDR3 nucleotides are TGTGCCAGCTCACCAGTCGACAGGGGAGGTTCACCCCTCCACTTT. It encodes CASSPVDRGGSPLHF.